Given below is one T cell receptor beta chain in context. The CDR3 is 15 residues long. V trimming: 4 bases; J trimming: 2 bases; junction bases outside the gene matches: 6. Germline V gene data show CDR1 as SGHRS and CDR2 as YFSETQ. 60 Vbeta and 13 Jbeta primers were used in PCR. The protocol was immunoSEQ multiplex PCR, while the TCRdb copy is restricted to in-frame clones and leaves out a portion. This sample lists over 100,000 clones; its ten largest clones have around 3.5%. This entry belongs to a study of cytomegalovirus exposure and HLA in healthy donors. Study-level background: Assignment to the Caucasian-associated ancestry cluster applied to approximately 80% of the approximately 420 genotyped donors.

The rearrangement links TRBV5-1 to TRBJ1-5; TRBD1 matches 7 bases. The sequence derives from a young man in good health and CMV-seronegative. Sequenced: PBMCs. DNA for the CDR3: TGCGCCAGCAGCCCGGGGGACAGCCGCAATCAGCCCCAGCATTTT. Protein product: CASSPGDSRNQPQHF.